One sample yielded the 23 T cell receptor beta chains listed below, sequenced in a study of OX40 agonist ivuxolimab in advanced cancers. The repertoire was sequenced with immunoSEQ multiplex PCR; TCRdb's copy has only in-frame clones and lacks some. The table has about 110,000 clones, 90% seen once. Sequences were derived from CD4+ or CD8+ T cells sorted from blood, sampled in a trial of the OX40 agonist ivuxolimab. Receptors originate from an adult with an advanced solid tumor such as melanoma, head and neck, liver or kidney cancer.

This clone was picked up one time. The chain couples TRBV18 to TRBJ1-4, with TRBD1 identical over 10 bases. The CDR3 length is 16 residues. CDR1 and CDR2 from the germline V gene are KGHSH and LQKENI. V lost 3 bases, J lost 8 bases, and 9 bases stayed unmatched. CDR3 sequence (DNA): TGTGCCAGCTCACCTCGAACCGGGACAGGGGACGAAAAACTGTTTTTT. This translates into CASSPRTGTGDEKLFF.

The chain links TRBV18 to TRBJ2-7; possible D gene TRBD1, 6 bases. CDR1 KGHSH and CDR2 LQKENI come from the germline V gene. The CDR3 runs 14 residues. V was shortened by 3 bases and J by 5 bases, with 14 bases between the two germline ends. The CDR3 DNA sequence: TGTGCCAGCTCACCTCGGGGACAACTCCACGAGCAGTACTTC. Translated: CASSPRGQLHEQYF.

This clone was seen only once. The genes are TRBV7-9 and TRBJ2-5; no reliable D call. CDR3 length: 14 amino acids. Per germline, CDR1 SEHNR and CDR2 FQNEAQ (reference sequence). V was clipped by 3 bases and J by 5 bases, with 13 bases between them. The CDR3 protein is CASSFVSGSETQYF. In nucleotides, the CDR3 is TGTGCCAGCAGCTTCGTCTCGGGTTCGGAGACCCAGTACTTC.

The chain carries TRBV19 and TRBJ2-7; possible D gene TRBD2, 5 bases. Germline-derived CDR1 and CDR2 are LNHDA and SQIVND (reference sequence). The CDR3 has 14 amino acids. V lost 3 bases and J lost 2, with 11 bases in between. CDR3 coding DNA: TGTGCCAGTAGTATTATGTGGGGAGCCTACGAGCAGTACTTC. Its protein is CASSIMWGAYEQYF.

This chain joins TRBV6-5 and TRBJ1-6, with D possibly TRBD1 on 6 matching bases. The germline V gene encodes CDR1 MNHEY and CDR2 SVGAGI. The CDR3 is made up of 14 amino acids. V lost 2 bases to trimming and J lost 9 bases, with 11 bases between them. The CDR3 DNA reads TGTGCCAGCAGTTACCTACAGGGAGGTTCACCCCTCCACTTT. It codes for CASSYLQGGSPLHF.

The rearrangement uses TRBV28 and TRBJ2-5; D not certain. CDR1 MDHEN and CDR2 SYDVKM come from the germline V gene. The V end was cut by 1 base, the J end by 5 bases, with 5 bases between. CDR3 length: 12 residues. CDR3 amino acids: CASSLYSETQYF. As DNA, the CDR3 is TGTGCCAGCAGTTTATATTCCGAGACCCAGTACTTC.

The chain uses TRBV18 and TRBJ1-1; D might be TRBD1 (5 bases). Germline lookup yields CDR1 KGHSH and CDR2 LQKENI. The CDR3 is 13 amino acids. V gave up 2 bases and J gave up 3 bases, with 7 bases separating them. In DNA form, the CDR3 reads TGTGCCAGCTCACCATGGGGGGACACTGAAGCTTTCTTT. Translation: CASSPWGDTEAFF.

The chain carries TRBV28 and TRBJ2-7, with 8 bases lining up with TRBD1. The V gene end was trimmed by 6 bases and the J gene end by 3 bases; junction bases not matched to a gene: 10. Germline-derived CDR1 and CDR2 are MDHEN and SYDVKM. This CDR3 is built from 15 residues. The CDR3 reads CASSRGTGGNYEQYF. Written as DNA, the CDR3 is TGTGCCAGCAGCCGAGGAACAGGGGGGAACTACGAGCAGTACTTC.

J is TRBJ2-2 and V is TRBV28; 16 bases agree with TRBD2. The V gene end was trimmed by 4 bases and the J gene end by 6 bases; junction bases not matched to a gene: 14. The CDR3 has 20 amino acids. CDR1 and CDR2 (germline): MDHEN, SYDVKM. CDR3 region: CASSSPQGLAGGDLPGELFF. The CDR3 nucleotides read TGTGCCAGCAGTTCTCCCCAGGGACTAGCGGGGGGGGACCTGCCCGGGGAGCTGTTTTTT. Supplemented by reference TRBV28 and TRBJ2-2, the full variable domain reads DVKVTQSSRYLVKRTGEKVFLECVQDMDHENMFWYRQDPGLGLRLIYFSYDVKMKEKGDIPEGYSVSREKKERFSLILESASTNQTSMYLCASSSPQGLAGGDLPGELFFGEGSRLTVL.

This clone turned up a few times. The chain is built from TRBV12-2 and TRBJ2-2; TRBD2 is the table's D call and was not checked against the DNA. TRBV12-2 is annotated as a pseudogene. This CDR3 spans 16 amino acids. CDR3 amino acids: CASRLGGELAPGELFF. In DNA, the CDR3 is TGTGCAAGTCGCTTAGGAGGAGAACTAGCCCCCGGGGAGCTGTTTTTT.

The chain couples TRBV7-2 to TRBJ2-3, with D possibly matching TRBD2 (5 bases). V lost 1 base and J 6 bases, leaving 14 bases between the germline ends. The V gene's germline CDR1 is SGHTA and CDR2 FQGNSA. This CDR3 has 15 residues. The CDR3 loop reads CASSLDSGFTDTQYF. In DNA form, the CDR3 reads TGTGCCAGCAGCTTAGATTCGGGGTTTACCGATACGCAGTATTTT. The variable domain in full, completed from reference TRBV7-2 and TRBJ2-3, reads GAGVSQSPSNKVTEKGKDVELRCDPISGHTALYWYRQSLGQGLEFLIYFQGNSAPDKSGLPSDRFSAERTGGSVSTLTIQRTQQEDSAVYLCASSLDSGFTDTQYFGPGTRLTVL.

This chain connects TRBV28 to TRBJ1-2; D call uncertain. CDR3 length: 13 amino acids. Germline CDR1 is MDHEN and CDR2 is SYDVKM. Deletions cut 6 bases from V and 10 bases from J, with 18 bases between. In DNA, the CDR3 is TGTGCCAGCAGCTACGGCCGATATCCCGCCTACACCTTC. Its translation: CASSYGRYPAYTF.

The CDR3 region is CASRSGQGIYGYTF. CDR3 sequence (DNA): TGCGCCAGCAGAAGCGGACAGGGAATCTATGGCTACACCTTC. The chain employs TRBV23-1 and TRBJ1-2; 8 bases map to TRBD1. TRBV23-1 carries the ORF label, with uncertain function. The V gene end was trimmed by 6 bases and the J gene end by 4 bases; junction bases not matched to a gene: 7. CDR3 size: 14 residues.

This chain uses TRBV5-4 with TRBJ1-6; no definite D call. The V end lost 1 base, the J end lost 10 bases, and 6 bases lay between the germline ends. Germline V gene data show CDR1 as SGHNT and CDR2 as YYREEE (reference sequence). There are 12 residues in the CDR3. The CDR3 nucleotides read TGTGCCAGCAGCTTGCTGGAATCACCCCTCCACTTT. Translation: CASSLLESPLHF.

The V and J genes are TRBV6-1 and TRBJ2-5; TRBD2 aligns across 7 bases. From germline, CDR1 is MNHNS and CDR2 SASEGT. The CDR3 extends over 12 amino acids. V lost 11 bases and J lost 2; bases outside the gene matches: 5. The CDR3 sequence: CAVRDYQETQYF. CDR3 coding DNA: TGTGCCGTTCGGGACTATCAAGAGACCCAGTACTTC.

The rearrangement joins TRBV28 to TRBJ1-6; 8 positions match TRBD1. The CDR3 is made up of 13 amino acids. Germline V gene lookup returns CDR1 MDHEN and CDR2 SYDVKM. After removal of 7 bases from V and 9 bases from J, the junction contained 5 bases not matched to a gene. The DNA of the CDR3 is TGTGCCAGCAAGAGACAGGGGTCTTCACCCCTCCACTTT. It translates to CASKRQGSSPLHF.

This clone was recorded a few times. The DNA of the CDR3 is TGTGCCAGCAGAGCCAGACCGGGACAGGGGAGCGAGCAGTACTTC. Its translation: CASRARPGQGSEQYF. The V and J genes are TRBV27 and TRBJ2-7, with 10 nucleotides matching TRBD1. Unmatched junction bases numbered 11, after V lost 6 bases and J lost 6 bases. This CDR3 comprises 15 residues. Germline V CDR1 and CDR2: MNHEY, SMNVEV (reference sequence).

The CDR3 sequence is CASRTAGVDGYGYTF. CDR3 nucleotides: TGTGCCAGCAGAACGGCCGGGGTGGATGGCTATGGCTACACCTTC. This chain connects TRBV28 to TRBJ1-2; D gene unclear. The CDR3 is 15 residues long. Germline V CDR1 and CDR2: MDHEN, SYDVKM. The V gene lost 6 bases and the J gene lost 4 bases, with 18 bases spanning the gap.

The chain is built from TRBV7-2 and TRBJ2-7; the match to TRBD1 covers 8 bases. V lost 5 bases, J lost 0 bases, and 6 bases stayed unmatched. Germline loops: CDR1 SGHTA, CDR2 FQGNSA. The CDR3 consists of 15 residues. DNA of the CDR3: TGTGCCAGCAGCCCCGGACAGGGCTTCTCCTACGAGCAGTACTTC. Translation: CASSPGQGFSYEQYF.

The chain links TRBV6-5 to TRBJ2-7, with D perhaps matching TRBD2 (5 bases). The germline V and J ends were trimmed by 0 bases and 3 bases, with 15 bases remaining between them. Germline CDR1 and CDR2: MNHEY and SVGAGI. The CDR3 is 16 amino acids. CDR3 nucleotide sequence: TGTGCCAGCAGTTACTCACGACCGGAGAGGGTCTACGAGCAGTACTTC. Translating gives CASSYSRPERVYEQYF.

This clone was counted at least ten times. The chain couples TRBV4-3 to TRBJ2-3; no firm D call. The CDR3 covers 13 residues. Trimming took 1 base from V and 3 from J, leaving 5 bases between them. CDR1 is LGHNA, CDR2 YSLEER, per germline. The CDR3 region is CASSQGVTDTQYF. CDR3 nucleotides: TGCGCCAGCAGCCAAGGGGTTACAGATACGCAGTATTTT.

The V call is TRBV30, the J call TRBJ2-1; 7 bases are a match to TRBD1. The CDR3 has 12 residues. In germline, CDR1 is GTSNPN, CDR2 SVGIG (reference sequence). After removal of 5 bases from V and 7 bases from J, the junction contained 5 bases not matched to a gene. CDR3 nucleotides: TGTGCCTGGGACCCGGGACAGAATGAGCAGTTCTTC. Encoded protein: CAWDPGQNEQFF.

This clone is a singleton in its sample. This chain joins TRBV9 and TRBJ2-3; D not resolved. Trimming stripped 0 bases from V and 4 bases from J, with 12 bases between. CDR1 is SGDLS, CDR2 YYNGEE, per germline. This CDR3 has 15 residues. DNA of the CDR3: TGTGCCAGCAGCGTAGGTGTTAGTGCGTCAGATACGCAGTATTTT. It yields the protein CASSVGVSASDTQYF.